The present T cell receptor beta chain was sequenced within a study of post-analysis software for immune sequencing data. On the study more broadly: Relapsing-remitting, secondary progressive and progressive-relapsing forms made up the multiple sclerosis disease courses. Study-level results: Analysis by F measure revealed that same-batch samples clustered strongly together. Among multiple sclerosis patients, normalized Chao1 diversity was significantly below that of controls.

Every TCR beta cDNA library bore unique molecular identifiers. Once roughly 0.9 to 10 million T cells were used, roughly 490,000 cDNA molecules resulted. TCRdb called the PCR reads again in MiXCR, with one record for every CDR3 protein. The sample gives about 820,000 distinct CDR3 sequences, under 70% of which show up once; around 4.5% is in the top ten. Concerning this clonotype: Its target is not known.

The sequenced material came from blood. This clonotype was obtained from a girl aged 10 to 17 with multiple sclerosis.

CDR3 in DNA: TGTGCCAGCAGCCAACACCTGGGGGCGGGTTCCTACGAGCAGTACTTC. This translates into CASSQHLGAGSYEQYF. V gene TRBV6-6 combines with J gene TRBJ2-7; a weak D match, TRBD1 (6 bases). Trimming took 6 bases from V and 1 from J, leaving 19 bases between them. The CDR3 length is 16 residues. Germline V gene data show CDR1 as MNHNY and CDR2 as SVGAGI (reference sequence).